Shown below are 24 T cell receptor beta chains from a single sample sequenced in a study of blood T cell repertoires in COVID-19. Repertoires were generated with immunoSEQ multiplex PCR, while TCRdb's copy carries only in-frame clones and drops some. In the table there are under 300,000 clones, 89% of which are singletons. Sample: PBMCs or T cells enriched from blood (not recorded which). These receptors came from a woman aged 55-70 years who had recovered from COVID-19.

The CDR3 DNA sequence: TGTGCCAGCACTCAAGAGGACAGTACGACTTTCTTT. It yields the protein CASTQEDSTTFF. V gene TRBV2 combines with J gene TRBJ1-1, with D perhaps TRBD1 (6 bases). Trimming cost V 7 bases and J 12 bases, with 18 bases left between them. The CDR3 covers 12 residues. Per the germline V gene, CDR1 is SNHLY and CDR2 is FYNNEI.

The rearrangement uses TRBV21-1 and TRBJ2-3; the D call in the table, TRBD2, was not verified against the DNA. TRBV21-1 is an annotated pseudogene. The CDR3 has 15 amino acids. CDR3 nucleotide sequence: TGTGCCAGCAGCGAGTTCAGCGAGGAGGCAGATACGCAGTATTTT. Its translation: CASSEFSEEADTQYF.

J is TRBJ2-1 and V is TRBV18, with a possible D match to TRBD2 (6 bases). CDR1 and CDR2 from the germline V gene are KGHSH and LQKENI. This CDR3 is 15 amino acids long. V was pared by 3 bases and J by 3 bases, with 12 bases between. The CDR3 DNA follows: TGTGCCAGCTCACCCCCTAGCGTGTACTACAATGAGCAGTTCTTC. Translated: CASSPPSVYYNEQFF.

The chain uses TRBV6-4 and TRBJ2-1; TRBD2 agrees at 12 bases. Looked up from germline, CDR1 is MRHNA and CDR2 is SNTAGT. V shed 6 bases and J 4 bases; nucleotides not matched to a gene: 4. The CDR3 runs 15 residues. The chain's CDR3 is CASSALAGGYNEQFF. The CDR3 DNA sequence: TGTGCCAGCAGCGCACTAGCGGGAGGATACAATGAGCAGTTCTTC.

The genes are TRBV5-1 and TRBJ2-1; the D gene is possibly TRBD2 (5 bases). Trimming took off 2 bases at V and 8 bases at J, with 23 bases between the two ends. The V gene's germline CDR1 is SGHRS and CDR2 YFSETQ. This CDR3 has 17 amino acids. The CDR3 DNA reads as TGCGCCAGCAGCTTAGGCTCTGACTACCCACCGATCCATGAGCAGTTCTTC. It yields the protein CASSLGSDYPPIHEQFF.

The chain is built from TRBV18 and TRBJ2-5; no firm D call. The CDR3 sequence is 14 residues long. Germline CDR1 KGHSH, CDR2 LQKENI. V lost 3 bases and J lost 5, with 13 bases in between. CDR3 sequence (DNA): TGTGCCAGCTCACCTAGTCCCGTTATTGAGACCCAGTACTTC. Translated: CASSPSPVIETQYF.

The chain recombines TRBV5-4 with TRBJ2-5; TRBD2 matches at 9 bases. The germline gives CDR1 SGHNT, CDR2 YYREEE (reference sequence). Germline trimming cut 4 bases from V and 4 bases from J; bases unmatched to any gene: 11. This CDR3 contains 16 residues. CDR3 DNA: TGTGCCAGCAGCCGAGGCGGGGGGGCAAGCGCAGAGACCCAGTACTTC. Its protein product is CASSRGGGASAETQYF.

This clone has a single count. The chain uses TRBV10-1 and TRBJ2-3, with D unresolved. V lost 3 bases and J lost 1, with 8 bases in between. CDR3 length: 14 residues. The germline CDR1 and CDR2 sequences are WNHNN and SYGVQD (reference sequence). The CDR3 DNA follows: TGCGCCAGCAGTGATTCATCGGGCACAGATACGCAGTATTTT. It specifies CASSDSSGTDTQYF.

This clone has just one count. The V gene is TRBV5-1, the J gene TRBJ2-1; D possibly corresponds to TRBD1 (6 bases). From germline, CDR1 is SGHRS and CDR2 YFSETQ. Between the trimmed V and J ends, which lost 0 bases and 9 bases, there was a span of 16 bases. The CDR3 extends over 15 amino acids. The CDR3 here is CASSLDLGALSEQFF. CDR3 nucleotide sequence: TGCGCCAGCAGCTTGGATCTGGGGGCTTTAAGTGAGCAGTTCTTC.

The rearrangement links TRBV10-2 to TRBJ2-1; TRBD2 matches at 9 bases. The germline gives CDR1 WSHSY, CDR2 SAAADI. Trimming at V came to 4 bases and at J to 4 bases, leaving 2 bases not matched to a gene. The CDR3 loop spans 14 amino acids. In DNA, the CDR3 is TGCGCCAGCAGTGCGACTAGCGGTTACAATGAGCAGTTCTTC. Its protein is CASSATSGYNEQFF.

The chain links TRBV27 to TRBJ2-5; D might be TRBD2 (6 bases). The CDR3 covers 16 residues. Trimming stripped 6 bases from V and 4 bases from J, with 21 bases between. CDR1 and CDR2 (germline): MNHEY, SMNVEV (reference sequence). The CDR3 protein is CASSVYKAVGGETQYF. The CDR3 DNA reads as TGTGCCAGCAGCGTTTATAAGGCGGTGGGGGGAGAGACCCAGTACTTC.

V is TRBV19 and J is TRBJ1-4; 7 bases map to TRBD1. This CDR3 is 15 amino acids long. The germline CDR1 and CDR2 sequences are LNHDA and SQIVND (reference sequence). Germline trimming cut 6 bases from V and 6 bases from J; bases unmatched to any gene: 10. The CDR3: CASRDPGQWDEKLFF. In nucleotides, the CDR3 is TGTGCCAGTAGAGACCCGGGACAGTGGGATGAAAAACTGTTTTTT.

This clone was seen a single time. Other DNA sequences in this specimen translate into the identical CDR3. The chain carries TRBV28 and TRBJ1-2, with D perhaps matching TRBD1 (6 bases). Germline V gene data show CDR1 as MDHEN and CDR2 as SYDVKM. This CDR3 is built from 14 residues. V lost 5 bases and J 0 bases, leaving 10 bases between the germline ends. CDR3 bases: TGTGCCAGCAGTCTGACAGGAGCTAACTATGGCTACACCTTC. Protein: CASSLTGANYGYTF.

This chain links TRBV2 with TRBJ2-3; D possibly corresponds to TRBD2 (5 bases). Germline-derived CDR1 and CDR2 are SNHLY and FYNNEI. V gave up 4 bases and J gave up 7 bases, with 9 bases separating them. This CDR3 is 12 amino acids long. The CDR3: CASSARGNTQYF. The DNA of the CDR3 is TGTGCCAGCAGTGCCCGGGGAAATACGCAGTATTTT.

This clone was counted a single time. The chain couples TRBV19 to TRBJ2-1, with a possible D match to TRBD2 (7 bases). This CDR3 contains 14 residues. V lost 10 bases to trimming and J lost 8 bases, with 21 bases between them. Germline values: CDR1 LNHDA, CDR2 SQIVND (reference sequence). The CDR3 nucleotides are TGTGCCACCACTAAGGGGGGGAGAGGGCATGAGCAGTTCTTC. This translates into CATTKGGRGHEQFF.

The chain employs TRBV5-1 and TRBJ2-7; 8 nucleotides align to TRBD1. After removal of 4 bases from V and 4 bases from J, the junction contained 7 bases not matched to a gene. The CDR3 loop spans 14 amino acids. Germline loops: CDR1 SGHRS, CDR2 YFSETQ. The CDR3 nucleotides are TGCGCCAGCAGCGAGGGACAGGCGGTGTACGAGCAGTACTTC. Translation gives CASSEGQAVYEQYF. The whole variable domain, filled in from reference TRBV5-1 and TRBJ2-7, reads KAGVTQTPRYLIKTRGQQVTLSCSPISGHRSVSWYQQTPGQGLQFLFEYFSETQRNKGNFPGRFSGRQFSNSRSEMNVSTLELGDSALYLCASSEGQAVYEQYFGPGTRLTVT.

V and J are TRBV19 and TRBJ1-2; TRBD1 aligns across 7 bases. V dropped 2 bases and J dropped 6; count of bases not matched to a gene: 9. This CDR3 region has 15 residues. Germline V gene data show CDR1 as LNHDA and CDR2 as SQIVND (reference sequence). The CDR3 coding sequence is TGTGCCAGTAGTATATGGGGAGGAGGGGGCGATGGCTACACCTTC. It yields the protein CASSIWGGGGDGYTF.

V is TRBV5-8 and J is TRBJ1-1; D is ambiguous. Trimming left V 1 base short and J 0 bases short, with 10 bases between. The germline V gene has CDR1 SGHTS and CDR2 YDEGEE. This CDR3 is 15 amino acids long. The CDR3 sequence: CASSLNWAVNTEAFF. The CDR3 DNA follows: TGTGCCAGCAGCTTGAACTGGGCCGTGAACACTGAAGCTTTCTTT. Using reference TRBV5-8 and TRBJ1-1 for the parts outside the CDR3, the full variable domain is EAGVTQSPTHLIKTRGQQATLRCSPISGHTSVYWYQQALGLGLQFLLWYDEGEERNRGNFPPRFSGRQFPNYSSELNVNALELEDSALYLCASSLNWAVNTEAFFGQGTRLTVV.

V and J are TRBV28 and TRBJ1-1, with no clear D. The CDR3 is made up of 11 amino acids. Trimming left V 7 bases short and J 5 bases short, with 8 bases between. Germline V lookup: CDR1 MDHEN, CDR2 SYDVKM. CDR3 region: CASTLRTEAFF. The CDR3 bases are TGTGCCAGCACCCTGAGAACTGAAGCTTTCTTT.

The chain couples TRBV5-1 to TRBJ2-1; 8 positions match TRBD2. The V gene's germline CDR1 is SGHRS and CDR2 YFSETQ. J was trimmed by 3 bases and V by 2 bases; bases with no gene match: 4. The CDR3 is 15 amino acids. The CDR3 DNA reads TGCGCCAGCAGCTTTGCGGGGGGTAGCTACAATGAGCAGTTCTTC. This translates into CASSFAGGSYNEQFF.

The chain carries TRBV11-2 and TRBJ2-1, with TRBD2 matching over 7 bases. Germline-derived CDR1 and CDR2 are SGHAT and FQNNGV. The J segment lost 10 bases and the V segment lost 5 bases, leaving 11 bases of the junction unmatched. The CDR3 spans 14 residues. DNA of the CDR3: TGTGCCAGCAGCCCCCGTCCCCAAGCGGGGGAGCAGTTCTTC. Translating gives CASSPRPQAGEQFF.

The CDR3 spells CASSLSGGRQETQYF. The CDR3 DNA sequence: TGTGCCAGCAGCCTTAGCGGGGGCCGTCAAGAGACCCAGTACTTC. The chain links TRBV5-5 to TRBJ2-5; 9 bases agree with TRBD2. The germline V gene has CDR1 SGHKS and CDR2 YYEKEE (reference sequence). V dropped 4 bases and J dropped 2; count of bases not matched to a gene: 6. CDR3 length equals 15 residues.

The chain couples TRBV28 to TRBJ2-7, with D unclear. This CDR3 is built from 13 residues. Per the germline V gene, CDR1 is MDHEN and CDR2 is SYDVKM. Between the trimmed V and J ends, which lost 2 bases and 2 bases, there was a span of 7 bases. The CDR3 loop reads CASSLGLPYEQYF. The CDR3 DNA sequence: TGTGCCAGCAGTTTAGGGCTCCCCTACGAGCAGTACTTC.

The chain carries TRBV9 and TRBJ2-5; perhaps TRBD2 as D (7 bases). Germline loops: CDR1 SGDLS, CDR2 YYNGEE. The V gene lost 7 bases and the J gene lost 5 bases, with 12 bases spanning the gap. The CDR3 totals 12 residues. The CDR3 spells CASGRGRETQYF. CDR3 DNA: TGTGCCAGCGGGAGGGGGAGGGAGACCCAGTACTTC.